This entry lists 23 T cell receptor beta chains sequenced from one sample in a study of Ad26.COV2.S vaccination and SARS-CoV-2 variants. Sequenced by immunoSEQ multiplex PCR; TCRdb stores in-frame clones only, minus some. Here the sample spans about 440,000 clones, 80% to 95% being singletons. Stated treatment: roughly 18 received Ad26.COV2.S at low or high dose, single or two shots; 5 received placebo; per-sample allocation not given. At day 63 after the first vaccine or placebo injection, samples were drawn. This specimen was peripheral blood, taken in a trial of Ad26.COV2.S vaccine versus placebo. The receptors here all came from a person aged 18 to 65 who received the Ad26.COV2.S COVID-19 vaccine or a placebo.

This clone has more than one count but fewer than ten. Here the CDR3 reads CASSPSAGSYSPLHF. In DNA, the CDR3 is TGTGCCAGCAGCCCCAGTGCGGGGTCTTATTCACCCCTCCACTTT. The rearrangement uses TRBV2 and TRBJ1-6, with D uncertain. The CDR3 extends over 15 amino acids. Deletions cut 6 bases from V and 8 bases from J, with 17 bases between. Germline values: CDR1 SNHLY, CDR2 FYNNEI.

This chain uses TRBV25-1 with TRBJ2-2; 8 bases line up with TRBD1. V was clipped by 8 bases and J by 0 bases; unmatched bases: 5. Germline CDR1 MGHDK, CDR2 SYGVNS. The length of the CDR3 is 15 residues. CDR3 coding DNA: TGTGCCAGCGCCCCAGGGGGCGCGAACACCGGGGAGCTGTTTTTT. Translating it yields CASAPGGANTGELFF. Based on the CDR3 plus reference TRBV25-1 and TRBJ2-2, the full variable domain is EADIYQTPRYLVIGTGKKITLECSQTMGHDKMYWYQQDPGMELHLIHYSYGVNSTEKGDLSSESTVSRIRTEHFPLTLESARPSHTSQYLCASAPGGANTGELFFGEGSRLTVL.

The rearrangement uses TRBV5-1 and TRBJ1-4, with no clear D. Germline CDR1 reads SGHRS; CDR2 reads YFSETQ. V lost 0 bases and J 2 bases, leaving 14 bases between the germline ends. This CDR3 is 17 amino acids long. The CDR3 is CASSLAVRTTTNEKLFF. The CDR3 DNA reads TGCGCCAGCAGCTTGGCCGTTCGAACTACGACTAATGAAAAACTGTTTTTT.

The chain has TRBV7-3 and TRBJ2-1; 16 bases agree with TRBD2. The ends lost 2 bases at V and 6 bases at J; junction bases unmatched: 4. The CDR3 contains 17 residues. In germline, CDR1 is SGHTA, CDR2 FQGTGA. As DNA, the CDR3 is TGTGCCAGCAGCTTAGGGACTAGCGGGAGGGCCCTCAATGAGCAGTTCTTC. Translating gives CASSLGTSGRALNEQFF.

The rearrangement joins TRBV7-9 to TRBJ2-7, with 8 nucleotides matching TRBD2. Germline V gene lookup returns CDR1 SEHNR and CDR2 FQNEAQ (reference sequence). The junction had 8 bases not matched to a gene; V was cut back by 5 bases and J by 2 bases. The CDR3 loop spans 15 amino acids. The DNA for the CDR3 is TGTGCCAGCAGCCTCACTAGCGGAGGGACCTACGAGCAGTACTTC. Its translation is CASSLTSGGTYEQYF. The whole variable domain, filled in from reference TRBV7-9 and TRBJ2-7, reads DTGVSQNPRHKITKRGQNVTFRCDPISEHNRLYWYRQTLGQGPEFLTYFQNEAQLEKSRLLSDRFSAERPKGSFSTLEIQRTEQGDSAMYLCASSLTSGGTYEQYFGPGTRLTVT.

The CDR3 bases are TGTGCCTGGAGTTTGACAGGTGAAAAACTGTTTTTT. Residues: CAWSLTGEKLFF. The chain recombines TRBV30 with TRBJ1-4; D possibly corresponds to TRBD1 (6 bases). CDR3 length equals 12 residues. V dropped 2 bases and J dropped 7 bases, with 8 bases sitting between them. Germline CDR1 and CDR2: GTSNPN and SVGIG (reference sequence).

This chain joins TRBV7-2 and TRBJ2-1; 10 bases line up with TRBD2. The CDR3 length is 14 residues. The germline CDR1 and CDR2 sequences are SGHTA and FQGNSA. Germline trimming cut 8 bases from V and 7 bases from J; bases unmatched to any gene: 8. Here the CDR3 DNA reads TGTGCCAGCGGAGCGGGAGGGCCCGGGAATGAGCAGTTCTTC. Translating gives CASGAGGPGNEQFF.

This chain uses TRBV7-9 with TRBJ2-7, with D uncertain. CDR3 length: 16 residues. Deletions cut 5 bases from V and 0 bases from J, with 17 bases between. In germline, CDR1 is SEHNR, CDR2 FQNEAQ (reference sequence). The CDR3 sequence: CASSPKGGIGSYEQYF. CDR3 bases: TGTGCCAGCAGCCCAAAGGGTGGTATCGGCTCCTACGAGCAGTACTTC.

The gene calls are TRBV11-3 and TRBJ2-2; the D gene is possibly TRBD1 (6 bases). Germline V gene lookup returns CDR1 SGHNT and CDR2 YENEEA. Trimming removed 2 bases at V and 7 bases at J, with 8 bases between. The CDR3 runs to 13 residues. The CDR3 bases are TGTGCCAGCAGCTTACAGGGGCACGGGGAGCTGTTTTTT. It translates to CASSLQGHGELFF.

The V call is TRBV10-3, the J call TRBJ1-2; the D gene is possibly TRBD1 (5 bases). Trimming removed 6 bases at V and 0 bases at J, with 14 bases between. CDR3 length equals 15 residues. Germline V lookup: CDR1 ENHRY, CDR2 SYGVKD. CDR3 region: CAISQGGAPNYGYTF. The CDR3 bases are TGTGCCATCAGCCAAGGTGGGGCCCCTAACTATGGCTACACCTTC.

The chain employs TRBV28 and TRBJ2-2, with D perhaps being TRBD1 or TRBD2 (5 bases each). The ends were cut back, 8 bases at V and 4 bases at J, with 5 bases in the middle. CDR1 is MDHEN and CDR2 is SYDVKM in the germline V gene. The CDR3 sequence is 11 residues long. The CDR3 DNA sequence: TGTGCCAGCGGGGGCACCGGGGAGCTGTTTTTT. This gives the protein CASGGTGELFF.

There are a few counts of this clone. V is TRBV19 and J is TRBJ1-1; maybe TRBD1 (6 bases). The CDR3 is made up of 10 amino acids. In germline, CDR1 is LNHDA, CDR2 SQIVND (reference sequence). The CDR3 protein is CVGQGNEAFF. CDR3 nucleotide sequence: TGTGTCGGGCAGGGGAATGAAGCTTTCTTT.

The rearrangement links TRBV9 to TRBJ2-5; 7 bases are a match to TRBD1. Trimming cost V 2 bases and J 4 bases; bases outside gene matches: 11. From germline, CDR1 is SGDLS and CDR2 YYNGEE. CDR3 length: 16 amino acids. The CDR3 coding sequence is TGTGCCAGCAGCGTTTTCCGGCAGGGGGTCGGAGAGACCCAGTACTTC. Its translation is CASSVFRQGVGETQYF.

This rearrangement joins TRBV5-1 to TRBJ2-3, with D tentatively TRBD1 or TRBD2 (5 bases each). Trimming removed 0 bases at V and 2 bases at J, with 16 bases between. Germline loops: CDR1 SGHRS, CDR2 YFSETQ. The CDR3 runs to 17 residues. Here the CDR3 DNA reads TGCGCCAGCAGCTTGGGGGTGAGGGGCGGAGACACAGATACGCAGTATTTT. Translation gives CASSLGVRGGDTDTQYF.

The rearrangement joins TRBV4-1 to TRBJ2-5; tentative D call: TRBD1 (6 bases). CDR3 length equals 14 residues. V shed 3 bases and J shed 5 bases, with 13 bases lying between them. Germline assignment: CDR1 MGHRA and CDR2 YSYEKL. CDR3 nucleotides: TGCGCCAGCAGCCAGCAGGGGTTTGTCGAGACCCAGTACTTC. This sequence encodes CASSQQGFVETQYF.

This clone was observed a single time. The chain joins TRBV29-1 to TRBJ1-5, with TRBD1 matching over 9 bases. Germline values: CDR1 SQVTM, CDR2 ANQGSEA. CDR3 length equals 15 residues. Germline trimming cut 7 bases from V and 7 bases from J; bases unmatched to any gene: 14. The CDR3 DNA reads as TGCAGCGCGTCTACAGGGGGCGGACGGAGGCAGCCCCAGCATTTT. Its protein is CSASTGGGRRQPQHF. Full variable domain (rest looked up from reference TRBV29-1 and TRBJ1-5): SAVISQKPSRDICQRGTSLTIQCQVDSQVTMMFWYRQQPGQSLTLIATANQGSEATYESGFVIDKFPISRPNLTFSTLTVSNMSPEDSSIYLCSASTGGGRRQPQHFGDGTRLSIL.

J is TRBJ2-5 and V is TRBV27; D possibly corresponds to TRBD2 (6 bases). The CDR3 is 15 amino acids. The germline V gene encodes CDR1 MNHEY and CDR2 SMNVEV (reference sequence). Trimming took 5 bases from V and 1 from J, leaving 14 bases between them. The CDR3, as DNA: TGTGCCAGCAGTAGGCGGGGCAGGGTCCAAGAGACCCAGTACTTC. This encodes CASSRRGRVQETQYF.

V gene TRBV18 combines with J gene TRBJ2-5; D is unclear. Germline-derived CDR1 and CDR2 are KGHSH and LQKENI. The ends were cut back, 0 bases at V and 2 bases at J, with 10 bases in the middle. The CDR3 sequence is 15 residues long. The CDR3 nucleotides read TGTGCCAGCTCACCACCTGGACGGATACAAGAGACCCAGTACTTC. This translates into CASSPPGRIQETQYF.

This clone appeared a single time. The rearrangement joins TRBV28 to TRBJ2-7; the match to TRBD1 covers 11 bases. The CDR3 consists of 14 residues. The germline V gene encodes CDR1 MDHEN and CDR2 SYDVKM. The V segment lost 7 bases and the J segment 6 bases; nucleotides outside the gene matches: 8. CDR3 sequence reads: CASTPGTGGREQYF. In DNA form, the CDR3 reads TGTGCCAGCACCCCCGGGACAGGGGGGCGCGAGCAGTACTTC.

The V gene is TRBV11-1, the J gene TRBJ2-1; tentative D call: TRBD2 (5 bases). Per germline, CDR1 SGHAT and CDR2 FQDESV (reference sequence). V lost 5 bases and J lost 0, with 11 bases in between. CDR3 size: 15 residues. CDR3 loop: CASSPDFSSYNEQFF. The CDR3 DNA sequence: TGTGCCAGCAGCCCGGACTTTAGCTCCTACAATGAGCAGTTCTTC.

The rearrangement joins TRBV5-1 to TRBJ2-6, with TRBD2 matching 10 bases. With 4 bases clipped from V and 2 bases from J, the junction kept 9 bases outside the gene matches. The CDR3 contains 18 residues. The germline gives CDR1 SGHRS, CDR2 YFSETQ. CDR3 sequence reads: CASSLSGGGLPGANVLTF. The CDR3 DNA sequence: TGCGCCAGCAGCCTGAGCGGGGGGGGCCTCCCTGGGGCCAACGTCCTGACTTTC.

The chain links TRBV5-4 to TRBJ2-2; D may be TRBD1 or TRBD2 (7 bases each). CDR3 size: 14 residues. Germline CDR1 SGHNT, CDR2 YYREEE (reference sequence). Deletions cut 3 bases from V and 6 bases from J, with 12 bases between. The CDR3 DNA is TGTGCCAGCAGCTCAGGGGGGGGGCCCGGGGAGCTGTTTTTT. Protein sequence: CASSSGGGPGELFF.

The gene calls are TRBV4-1 and TRBJ1-4; maybe TRBD1 (6 bases). Germline CDR1 and CDR2: MGHRA and YSYEKL. V lost 4 bases to trimming and J lost 6 bases, with 15 bases between them. There are 15 residues in the CDR3. The CDR3: CASSPIRDMDEKLFF. In DNA, the CDR3 is TGCGCCAGCAGCCCGATCCGGGACATGGATGAAAAACTGTTTTTT.